This entry concerns a single T cell receptor beta chain. The authors' processing: Amplified reference gene primers provided the basis for estimating nucleated cell counts. Produced via immunoSEQ multiplex PCR; TCRdb's table is partial and in-frame only. That table is the source of V, J and clone size, and D and trimming were worked out from the DNA. The top ten hold over 0.8% of the sample, which has nearly 350,000 clones, approximately 84% seen once. There are 14 residues in the CDR3. In germline, CDR1 is SEHNR, CDR2 FQNEAQ (reference sequence). V lost 4 bases and J lost 8, with 17 bases in between. These data originate in a study of blood T cell repertoires in COVID-19. Study overall: Sites across the United States, Italy and Spain contributed samples from acute and convalescent COVID-19. Nucleic acid was either cDNA or gDNA, and it came from T cells, B-cell-depleted T cells, or PBMCs.

Allocation to cohorts depended on clinical history reported by the participants. Specimen: PBMCs or T cells enriched from blood (not recorded which). The clonotype was recovered from a woman in her thirties who had recovered from COVID-19. The J gene is TRBJ1-1, the V gene TRBV7-9; D is undetermined. The chain's CDR3 is CASSSEIPGKEAFF. The CDR3 DNA is TGTGCCAGCAGCTCAGAAATCCCGGGAAAAGAAGCTTTCTTT.